This record concerns one T cell receptor (beta chain) sequence. Its specificity is not known. These data originate in a study of OX40 agonist ivuxolimab in advanced cancers. Study-level background: Two patients with cutaneous melanoma and one with hepatocellular carcinoma, three in total, showed partial responses.

Study-wide findings and caveats: Averaged across samples, CD8+ T cells carried more expanded clones than CD4+ did. Low normalized T-cell clonal expansion was additionally recorded for some nonresponders.

The V end lost 5 bases, the J end lost 7 bases, and 18 bases lay between the germline ends. CDR1 and CDR2 (germline): SEHNR, FQNEAQ (reference sequence). The CDR3 is 15 residues long. Sequencing used immunoSEQ multiplex PCR; TCRdb keeps in-frame clones, though not all of them. The sample lists 20,000 to 25,000 clones; roughly 70% were seen once. The source was CD4+ or CD8+ T cells sorted from blood, collected in a trial of the OX40 agonist ivuxolimab. The chain couples TRBV7-9 to TRBJ2-1, with TRBD1 as a possible D gene (6 bases). The clonotype comes from an adult with an advanced solid tumor such as melanoma, head and neck, liver or kidney cancer. The CDR3 DNA is TGTGCCAGCAGCCCCTTTGTGGGGGCGCAGAATGAGCAGTTCTTC. Translation gives CASSPFVGAQNEQFF. Filled out from reference TRBV7-9 and TRBJ2-1, the complete variable domain reads DTGVSQNPRHKITKRGQNVTFRCDPISEHNRLYWYRQTLGQGPEFLTYFQNEAQLEKSRLLSDRFSAERPKGSFSTLEIQRTEQGDSAMYLCASSPFVGAQNEQFFGPGTRLTVL.